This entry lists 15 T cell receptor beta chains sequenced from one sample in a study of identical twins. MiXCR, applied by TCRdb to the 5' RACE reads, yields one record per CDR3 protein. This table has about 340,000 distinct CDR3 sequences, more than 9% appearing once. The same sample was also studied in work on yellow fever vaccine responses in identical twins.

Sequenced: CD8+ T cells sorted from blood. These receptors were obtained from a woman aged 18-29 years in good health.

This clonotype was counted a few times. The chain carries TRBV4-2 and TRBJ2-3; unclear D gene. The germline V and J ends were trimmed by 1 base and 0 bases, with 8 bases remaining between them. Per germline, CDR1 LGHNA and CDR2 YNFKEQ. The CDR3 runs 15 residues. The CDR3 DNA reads TGTGCCAGCAGCCAAGCAAGGCAGAGCACAGATACGCAGTATTTT. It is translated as CASSQARQSTDTQYF.

Here the CDR3 reads CASNPRGGGAGDTQYF. The DNA for the CDR3 is TGTGCCAGCAACCCGAGGGGCGGGGGGGCCGGAGATACGCAGTATTTT. The J gene is TRBJ2-3, the V gene TRBV13; 9 bases align to TRBD2. CDR1 PRHDT and CDR2 FYEKMQ come from the germline V gene (reference sequence). V was clipped by 7 bases and J by 5 bases; unmatched bases: 13. This CDR3 contains 16 residues.

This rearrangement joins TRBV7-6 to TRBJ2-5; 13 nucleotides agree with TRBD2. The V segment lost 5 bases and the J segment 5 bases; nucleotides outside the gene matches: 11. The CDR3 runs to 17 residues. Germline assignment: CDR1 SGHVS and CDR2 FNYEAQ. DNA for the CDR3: TGTGCCAGCAGCGGGAGCGGGACTAGCGGGATGGGGGAGACCCAGTACTTC. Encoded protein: CASSGSGTSGMGETQYF.

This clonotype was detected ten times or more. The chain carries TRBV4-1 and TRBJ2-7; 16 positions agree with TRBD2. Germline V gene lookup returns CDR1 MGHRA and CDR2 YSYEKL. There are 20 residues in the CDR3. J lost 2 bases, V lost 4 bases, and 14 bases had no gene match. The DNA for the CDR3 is TGCGCCAGCAGCCCTTTCCTTTCCCCGGGACTAGCGGGAGGGCCCTACGAGCAGTACTTC. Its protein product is CASSPFLSPGLAGGPYEQYF.

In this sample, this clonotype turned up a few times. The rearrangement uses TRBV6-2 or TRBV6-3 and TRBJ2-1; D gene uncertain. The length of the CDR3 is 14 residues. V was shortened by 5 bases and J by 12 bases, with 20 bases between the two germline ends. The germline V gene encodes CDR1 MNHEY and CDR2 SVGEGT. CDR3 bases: TGTGCCAGCAGTATACCGTCTCCTACAATGAGGCAGTTCTTC. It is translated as CASSIPSPTMRQFF.

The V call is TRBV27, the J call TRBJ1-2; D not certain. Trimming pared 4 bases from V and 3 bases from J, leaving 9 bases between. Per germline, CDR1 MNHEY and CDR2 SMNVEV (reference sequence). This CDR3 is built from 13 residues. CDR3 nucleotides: TGTGCCAGCAGTTATGGGATCGACTATGGCTACACCTTC. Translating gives CASSYGIDYGYTF.

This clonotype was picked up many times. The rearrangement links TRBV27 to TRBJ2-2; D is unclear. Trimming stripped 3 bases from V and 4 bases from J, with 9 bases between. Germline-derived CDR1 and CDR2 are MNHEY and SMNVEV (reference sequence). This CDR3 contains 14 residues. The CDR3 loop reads CASSLVGSTGELFF. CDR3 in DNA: TGTGCCAGCAGTTTGGTGGGCTCCACCGGGGAGCTGTTTTTT.

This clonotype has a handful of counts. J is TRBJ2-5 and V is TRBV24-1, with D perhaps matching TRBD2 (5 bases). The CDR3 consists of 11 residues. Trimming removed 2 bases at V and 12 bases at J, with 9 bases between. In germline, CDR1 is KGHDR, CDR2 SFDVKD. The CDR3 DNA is TGTGCCACCAGTGATTGGTCCGGGGAGTACTTC. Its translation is CATSDWSGEYF.

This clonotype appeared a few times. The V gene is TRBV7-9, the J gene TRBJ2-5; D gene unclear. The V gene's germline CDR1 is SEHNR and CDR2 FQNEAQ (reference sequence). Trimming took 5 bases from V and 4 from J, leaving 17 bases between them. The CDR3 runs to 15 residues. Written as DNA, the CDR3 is TGTGCCAGCAGCCCCCACCTAGGTTCGGTAGAGACCCAGTACTTC. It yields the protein CASSPHLGSVETQYF.

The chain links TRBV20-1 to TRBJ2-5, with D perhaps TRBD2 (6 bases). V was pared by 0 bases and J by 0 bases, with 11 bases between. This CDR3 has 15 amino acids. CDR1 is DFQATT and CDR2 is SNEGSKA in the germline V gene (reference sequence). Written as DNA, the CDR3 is TGCAGTGCTAGAGATGACTGGGGGGACCAAGAGACCCAGTACTTC. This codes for CSARDDWGDQETQYF.

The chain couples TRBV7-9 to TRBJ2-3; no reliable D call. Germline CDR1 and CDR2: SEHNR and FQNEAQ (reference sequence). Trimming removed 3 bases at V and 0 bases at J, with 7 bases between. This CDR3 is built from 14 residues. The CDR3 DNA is TGTGCCAGCAGCTTTACGGAAAGCACAGATACGCAGTATTTT. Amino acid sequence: CASSFTESTDTQYF.

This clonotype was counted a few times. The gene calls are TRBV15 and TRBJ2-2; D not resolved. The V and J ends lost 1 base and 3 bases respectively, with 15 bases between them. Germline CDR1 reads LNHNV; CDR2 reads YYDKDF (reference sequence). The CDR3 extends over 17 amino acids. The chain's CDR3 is CATSRGESPRDTGELFF. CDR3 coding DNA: TGTGCCACCAGCAGAGGGGAATCCCCTCGGGACACCGGGGAGCTGTTTTTT.

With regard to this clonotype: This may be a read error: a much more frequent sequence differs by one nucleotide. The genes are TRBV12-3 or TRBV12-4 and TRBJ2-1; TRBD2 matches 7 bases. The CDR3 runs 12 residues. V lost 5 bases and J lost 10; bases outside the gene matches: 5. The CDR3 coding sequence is TGTGCCAGCAGTAACGGGAGGCAGGAGCAGTTCTTC. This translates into CASSNGRQEQFF.

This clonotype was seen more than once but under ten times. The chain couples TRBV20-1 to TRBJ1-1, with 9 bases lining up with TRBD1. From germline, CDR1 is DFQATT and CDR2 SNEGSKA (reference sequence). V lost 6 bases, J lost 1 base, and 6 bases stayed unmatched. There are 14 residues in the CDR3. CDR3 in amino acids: CSALRDRENTEAFF. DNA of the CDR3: TGCAGTGCCTTGCGGGACAGGGAGAACACTGAAGCTTTCTTT.

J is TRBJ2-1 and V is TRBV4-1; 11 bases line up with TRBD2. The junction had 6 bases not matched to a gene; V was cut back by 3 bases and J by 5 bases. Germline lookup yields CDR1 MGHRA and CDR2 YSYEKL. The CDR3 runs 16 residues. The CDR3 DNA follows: TGCGCCAGCAGCCATAGCGGGAGGGCCGTGGACAATGAGCAGTTCTTC. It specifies CASSHSGRAVDNEQFF.